These 23 T cell receptor beta chains were sequenced from one sample in a study of tumor-infiltrating lymphocytes in primary liver carcinoma. Without any cell sorting, about 19-31 mg of bulk tissue yielded co-extracted RNA and DNA. The input was approximately 500 ng total RNA; TCR beta cDNA was made from it with a constant-region primer. Libraries covering TCR beta were generated through three nested multiplex PCR rounds (using a slightly modified ARM-PCR). TRBV1-TRBV30 forward primers paired with a C-beta reverse primer were used in the first two PCR rounds, which ran approximately 10 cycles each. TCRdb reprocessed the multiplex PCR reads with MiXCR, giving one entry per CDR3 protein. The repertoire consists of 90,000 to 150,000 distinct CDR3 sequences, with roughly 70% occurring once and the leading ten covering more than 8%. Input material: tumor-adjacent normal liver tissue. The receptor set was obtained from an older woman with primary liver carcinoma and hepatitis B virus infection.

About this clonotype: A read error may explain this, as a much larger clone is one base away. V usage is TRBV28 and J usage is TRBJ1-2; D is perhaps TRBD1 (6 bases). The CDR3 consists of 13 residues. Germline CDR1 is MDHEN and CDR2 is SYDVKM. Here the CDR3 DNA reads TGTTCCAGTAGGGGGGTCTACAACTATGGCTACACCTTC. This translates into CSSRGVYNYGYTF.

Notes on this clonotype: The CDR3 does not end in the conserved phenylalanine or tryptophan, so this is likely a read error. V gene TRBV5-1 combines with J gene TRBJ2-7; 8 bases align to TRBD1. Germline values: CDR1 SGHRS, CDR2 YFSETQ. V lost 4 bases to trimming and J lost 2 bases; unmatched junction nucleotides: 8. The CDR3 loop spans 15 amino acids. The CDR3 DNA reads as TGCGCCAGCAGCGCCGACAGGGGAGGCCCCTACGAGCAGTACCTC. Amino acids: CASSADRGGPYEQYL.

The V and J genes are TRBV2 and TRBJ1-3; a weak D match, TRBD1 (5 bases). This CDR3 contains 13 residues. V was shortened by 6 bases and J by 8 bases, with 14 bases between the two germline ends. Germline loops: CDR1 SNHLY, CDR2 FYNNEI. CDR3 sequence: CASSERDADTIYF. The CDR3 coding sequence is TGTGCCAGCAGCGAGAGGGACGCGGACACCATATATTTT.

A note on this clonotype: Since a much larger clone is just one base distant, this may be a read error. The CDR3 does not close with the conserved phenylalanine or tryptophan, likely indicating a read error. The rearrangement joins TRBV5-1 to TRBJ1-1; D remains ambiguous. The CDR3 runs 14 residues. The germline V gene encodes CDR1 SGHRS and CDR2 YFSETQ. Trimming shortened V by 1 base and J by 4 bases, and 11 bases separated the two germline ends. CDR3 loop: CASSLSGSFTEAFL. The CDR3 DNA is TGCGCCAGCAGCTTGTCTGGGAGTTTCACTGAAGCTTTCCTT.

With regard to this clonotype: One junction end disagrees with the germline gene, perhaps due to a read error. The genes are TRBV29-1 and TRBJ1-1; no firm D call. The CDR3 is 13 amino acids. CDR1 is SQVTM and CDR2 is ANQGSEA in the germline V gene. CDR3 sequence: CSVVLGGNTEAFF. The CDR3 nucleotides are TGCAGCGTTGTCCTGGGCGGGAACACAGAAGCTTTCTTT.

Regarding this clonotype: A read error may account for a junction end that differs from germline. This sequence joins TRBV4-1 and TRBJ2-7; 8 bases map to TRBD2. The CDR3 contains 15 residues. Germline CDR1 is MGHRA and CDR2 is YSYEKL. The CDR3, as DNA: TGCGCCAGCAGCCAAGATGGCGGGGGGCGTGACGATCAGTACTTC. Amino acids: CASSQDGGGRDDQYF.

With respect to this clonotype: Since the CDR3 does not end with the conserved phenylalanine or tryptophan, this likely comes from a read error. This sequence joins TRBV28 and TRBJ1-6; D is unclear. Trimming cost V 3 bases and J 9 bases, with 6 bases left between them. Germline V gene sequence: CDR1 MDHEN, CDR2 SYDVKM. The CDR3 runs 12 residues. CDR3: CASSFTLSPLHL. The CDR3 coding sequence is TGTGCCAGCAGTTTTACCCTTTCACCCCTCCACCTT.

J is TRBJ1-2 and V is TRBV2; no reliable D call. V was trimmed by 5 bases and J by 8 bases, leaving 18 bases between them. CDR3 length: 14 amino acids. CDR1 is SNHLY, CDR2 FYNNEI, per germline. The CDR3 sequence is CASSSGKGSFGYTF. The DNA of the CDR3 is TGTGCCAGCAGTTCGGGTAAAGGGTCTTTCGGCTACACCTTC.

This clonotype came up many times. The rearrangement joins TRBV4-1 to TRBJ2-3; D possibly matches TRBD1 or TRBD2 (5 bases each). The CDR3 is 16 amino acids. Looked up from germline, CDR1 is MGHRA and CDR2 is YSYEKL. V was shortened by 9 bases and J by 3 bases, with 22 bases between the two germline ends. This CDR3 is CASRGGQGKITDTQYF. CDR3 bases: TGCGCCAGTCGCGGAGGTCAGGGTAAAATTACAGATACGCAGTATTTT.

Comments on this clonotype: No conserved phenylalanine or tryptophan is present at the end of the CDR3, so a read error is the likely explanation. The chain uses TRBV11-3 and TRBJ1-5, with TRBD1 identical over 7 bases. The J call may not be correct, given that the DNA end is closer to TRBJ2-3. Germline V CDR1 and CDR2: SGHNT, YENEEA. CDR3 length: 16 amino acids. The CDR3 bases are TGTGCCAGCAGCCCTAGGACAGGCCATAGCAATCAGCCCCAGTATTCT. Protein product: CASSPRTGHSNQPQYS.

On this clonotype: Mismatch with germline at one junction end may stem from a read error. This sequence joins TRBV29-1 and TRBJ1-4, with TRBD1 as a possible D gene (6 bases). CDR3 size: 14 residues. The germline V gene encodes CDR1 SQVTM and CDR2 ANQGSEA. The CDR3 here is CSLNAGTSNEKLFF. The CDR3 region has the DNA TGCAGCCTAAACGCCGGGACAAGTAATGAAAAACTGTTCTTT.

Only one count was recorded for this clonotype. Compared with germline, one end of the junction differs, possibly owing to a read error. This rearrangement joins TRBV11-2 to TRBJ2-2; D perhaps matches TRBD1 (7 bases). This CDR3 contains 15 residues. Looked up from germline, CDR1 is SGHAT and CDR2 is FQNNGV. The CDR3 DNA reads as TGTACCAGCAGCTTCGACAGGGCGAACGCCGGGGGGCTGTTTTTT. Residues: CTSSFDRANAGGLFF.

The chain joins TRBV5-1 to TRBJ1-4; no clear D. The germline V gene has CDR1 SGHRS and CDR2 YFSETQ. Trimming left V 4 bases short and J 1 base short, with 14 bases between. This CDR3 has 16 amino acids. The CDR3 DNA follows: TGCGCCAGCAGCCTCAGTGCAATGGGAACTAATGAAAAACTGTTTTTT. This gives the protein CASSLSAMGTNEKLFF.

A note on this clonotype: A junction boundary mismatches the germline segment, possibly from a read error. The V gene is TRBV12-5, the J gene TRBJ2-1, with 11 bases lining up with TRBD2. In germline, CDR1 is LGHNT, CDR2 FRNRAP. This CDR3 has 14 amino acids. Written as DNA, the CDR3 is TGCACTAGTGGTTTGAGGACTAGCGGGAATGAGCAGTTCTTC. Amino acid sequence: CTSGLRTSGNEQFF.

This clonotype was seen at least ten times. This chain joins TRBV6-5 and TRBJ2-7; 12 bases are shared with TRBD2. The CDR3 covers 15 residues. Germline CDR1 reads MNHEY; CDR2 reads SVGAGI. V lost 4 bases to trimming and J lost 6 bases; unmatched junction nucleotides: 7. CDR3 loop: CASSSRLAGEGEQYF. The CDR3 DNA follows: TGTGCCAGCAGTTCCCGACTAGCGGGAGAAGGCGAGCAGTACTTC.

As regards this clonotype: This may be a read error: a much more frequent sequence differs by one nucleotide. The chain joins TRBV29-1 to TRBJ1-2; 9 bases fit TRBD1. The CDR3 totals 14 residues. CDR1 is SQVTM and CDR2 is ANQGSEA in the germline V gene. The CDR3 loop reads CSVPPWDRAGGYAF. The CDR3, as DNA: TGCAGCGTCCCCCCCTGGGACAGGGCGGGTGGCTACGCCTTC.

In regard to this clonotype: A much larger clone sits a single nucleotide away, making a read error possible. The CDR3 here is CASSPPTSEHSTDTQYF. CDR3 DNA sequence: TGTGCCAGCAGTCCACCGACTAGCGAGCATAGCACAGATACGCAGTATTTT. The J gene is TRBJ2-3, the V gene TRBV28; TRBD2 matches 8 bases. Germline V CDR1 and CDR2: MDHEN, SYDVKM. V dropped 5 bases and J dropped 0; count of bases not matched to a gene: 10. The CDR3 length is 17 residues.

This clonotype was detected a few times. V gene TRBV28 combines with J gene TRBJ1-3, with D possibly matching TRBD1 (5 bases). Germline CDR1 and CDR2: MDHEN and SYDVKM. V gave up 3 bases and J gave up 4 bases, with 13 bases separating them. The CDR3 totals 15 residues. CDR3: CASSFLGATGNTIYF. The CDR3 DNA sequence: TGTGCCAGCAGTTTCCTAGGGGCCACCGGAAACACCATATATTTT.

Ten or more counts support this clonotype. This chain joins TRBV7-9 and TRBJ2-7, with D unresolved. CDR1 is SEHNR, CDR2 FQNEAQ, per germline (reference sequence). Between the trimmed V and J ends, which lost 5 bases and 5 bases, there was a span of 10 bases. The CDR3 spans 12 residues. CDR3 protein: CASSAVRDEQYF. CDR3 nucleotides: TGTGCCAGCAGCGCGGTAAGGGACGAGCAGTACTTC.

In the case of this clonotype: The junction differs from germline at one of its ends, possibly a read error. This chain links TRBV25-1 with TRBJ2-7; D gene unclear. The V gene's germline CDR1 is MGHDK and CDR2 SYGVNS. The CDR3 runs 11 residues. The chain's CDR3 is CASGEYYEQYF. The CDR3 DNA follows: TGTGCCAGCGGTGAATACTACGAGCAGTACTTC.

On this clonotype itself: A much larger clone sits a single nucleotide away, making a read error possible. This chain joins TRBV5-1 and TRBJ1-1; D gene uncertain. The length of the CDR3 is 13 residues. Germline V gives CDR1 SGHRS, CDR2 YFSETQ. CDR3 loop: CARSLGAATEAFF. CDR3 in DNA: TGCGCCAGAAGCTTGGGTGCAGCCACCGAAGCTTTCTTT.

V and J are TRBV12-3 or TRBV12-4 and TRBJ2-7; D gene unclear. The CDR3 runs to 13 residues. V lost 9 bases and J 3 bases, leaving 15 bases between the germline ends. The CDR3 nucleotides are TGTGCCAGTAGTCTCCGACGCCACTACGAGCAGTACTTC. This translates into CASSLRRHYEQYF.

This clonotype was detected only a few times. This chain connects TRBV29-1 to TRBJ1-1; perhaps TRBD1 as D (5 bases). There are 13 residues in the CDR3. Trimming shortened V by 7 bases and J by 3 bases, and 15 bases separated the two germline ends. CDR1 SQVTM and CDR2 ANQGSEA come from the germline V gene. The CDR3 protein is CSGRRQRDTEAFF. The CDR3 DNA follows: TGCAGCGGTCGGCGACAGAGAGACACTGAAGCTTTCTTT.